The subject of this entry is one T cell receptor beta chain. Its antigen target is currently unknown. Qualities for individual bases were not recorded, and no much larger clone is one base off. The data derive from a study of blood T cells in healthy people across ages (dated by TCRdb to between 2014 and 2017). At the level of the whole study: In model experiments, roughly one uniquely barcoded TCR beta cDNA molecule per two T cells was captured by template switching. Age-related changes in TCR beta repertoire diversity were measured in the study by deep sequencing normalized with unique cDNA molecular identifiers. The donors were split into four age groups: young (average approximately 16 years), middle-aged (39), aged (62) and long-lived (over 75). Donors of different ages were randomly distributed across sequencing lanes to avoid experimental bias. Using the same blood draw, the study looked at two additional independent replicas of 1 million unique cDNA reads for two donors, one aged 18 to 30 and the other aged 80 or older. The paper as a whole reports these results and caveats: Observed TCR beta diversity per million T cells fell roughly linearly with age, and a significant reduction was already apparent by age roughly 40. Bulk unsorted PBMC profiling prevented conclusive comparison of naive and antigen-experienced compartments. The CMV infection status of donors was not known, potentially confounding age-related changes in expanded clonotypes. Compared with the aged group, the long-lived group had more naive CD4+ T cells, fewer expanded clones and increased TCR diversity, suggesting age selection. Estimates of total diversity from one million sequenced T cells were regarded as lower bounds and underestimates. A strong correlation was found between observed TCR beta diversity and the percentage of naive T cells measured by flow cytometry.

The approximately 40 donors, aged about 6 to 95 years, were systemically healthy Caucasian individuals from Russia. Each donor gave about 9.7 milliliters of peripheral blood, drawn into EDTA-treated Vacutainer tubes. Ficoll-Paque density-gradient centrifugation was used to isolate PBMCs, with at least 6.5 million per sample. Trizol reagent was used to extract total RNA from the PBMCs, yielding at least 6 micrograms per sample. For every donor, an aliquot of PBMCs went through flow cytometry to measure the percentages of naive CD45RAhigh/CD27high T cells. Library preparation used 5' RACE. The data were produced on an Illumina HiSeq 2500. A second PCR of roughly 7 to 11 cycles was performed with a sample-barcoded 5' primer and a J-beta primer mix. A unique molecular identifier was introduced onto each TCR beta cDNA molecule by a template-switch 5' adaptor carrying 12 random nucleotides. Each sample yielded at least 3 million CDR3-containing paired-end reads. First-strand cDNA was synthesized from all RNA with the Mint cDNA synthesis kit, primed by a TRBC-specific oligonucleotide. After uracil-DNA glycosylase treatment, a first 18-cycle PCR used universal primers M1SS and BC2_uni_R on all cDNA. The authors processed their data as follows. For normalization, 1 million high-quality reads, each with a distinct molecular identifier, were randomly selected from each sample. Reads sharing molecular identifiers were discarded rather than binned into consensus sequences. CDR3 identification, clonotype clustering and error correction used MiTCR with a Q25 quality threshold and the strictest error-elimination algorithm. Lower-bound total TCR beta diversity was estimated with a nonparametric unseen species model using Euler transformation. TCRdb reanalyzed the raw reads on its own, using fastp at Q25 for trimming and MiXCR for clone calling, and kept in-frame beta chains. One record per CDR3 amino acid sequence lists the most common genes and DNA. The V and J calls follow TCRdb's processing rather than the paper's. The sample data list some 1.7 million distinct CDR3 sequences, and approximately 30% of these were observed just once. The top ten hold over 7% of the sample.

CDR3 length: 17 amino acids, cysteine to phenylalanine. Only the CDR3 DNA stays, 51 bases, in frame from base 1. CDR1 and CDR2, looked up from the germline V gene (reference sequence), are MNHNY and SVGAGI. The V end loses 0 bases and the J end loses 3 bases, and a stretch of 17 bases separates them. The chain is encoded by TRBV6-6 joined to TRBJ1-1, with a weak D call of TRBD1 (6 bases match). The sequencing sample was made of blood. This receptor was identified in a woman aged 25 to 39 in good health. The nucleotides are TGTGCCAGCAGTTACTCGATTAAGCAGGGGAAATACACTGAAGCTTTCTTT. Translated, it reads CASSYSIKQGKYTEAFF.